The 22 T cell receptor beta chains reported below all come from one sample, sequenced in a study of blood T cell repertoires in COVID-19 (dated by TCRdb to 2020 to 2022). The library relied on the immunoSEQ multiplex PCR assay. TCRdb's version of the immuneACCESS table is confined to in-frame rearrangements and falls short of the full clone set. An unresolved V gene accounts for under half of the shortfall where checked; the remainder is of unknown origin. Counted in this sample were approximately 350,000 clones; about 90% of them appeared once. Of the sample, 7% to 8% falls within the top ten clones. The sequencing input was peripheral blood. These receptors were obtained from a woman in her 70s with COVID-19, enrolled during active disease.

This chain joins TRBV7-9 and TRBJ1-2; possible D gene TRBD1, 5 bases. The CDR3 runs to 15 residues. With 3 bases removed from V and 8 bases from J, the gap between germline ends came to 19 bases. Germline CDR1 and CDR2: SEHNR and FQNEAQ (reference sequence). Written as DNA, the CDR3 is TGTGCCAGCAGCTTCGCAGGGTCCGGCACGTCAGGCTACACCTTC. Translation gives CASSFAGSGTSGYTF.

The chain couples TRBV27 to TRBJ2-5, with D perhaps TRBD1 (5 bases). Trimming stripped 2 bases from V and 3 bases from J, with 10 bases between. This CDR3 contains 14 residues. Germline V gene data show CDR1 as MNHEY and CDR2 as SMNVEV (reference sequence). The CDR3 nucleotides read TGTGCCAGCAGTTTACGAGGCAGGGAAGAGACCCAGTACTTC. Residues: CASSLRGREETQYF.

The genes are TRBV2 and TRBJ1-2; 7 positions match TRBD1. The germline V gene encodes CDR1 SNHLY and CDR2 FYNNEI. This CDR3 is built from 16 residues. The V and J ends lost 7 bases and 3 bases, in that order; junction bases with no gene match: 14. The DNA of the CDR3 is TGTGCCAGCATTTCTGACAGGGAGGATCCCGACTATGGCTACACCTTC. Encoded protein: CASISDREDPDYGYTF. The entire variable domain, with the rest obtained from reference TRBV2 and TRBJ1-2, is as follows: EPEVTQTPSHQVTQMGQEVILRCVPISNHLYFYWYRQILGQKVEFLVSFYNNEISEKSEIFDDQFSVERPDGSNFTLKIRSTKLEDSAMYFCASISDREDPDYGYTFGSGTRLTVV.

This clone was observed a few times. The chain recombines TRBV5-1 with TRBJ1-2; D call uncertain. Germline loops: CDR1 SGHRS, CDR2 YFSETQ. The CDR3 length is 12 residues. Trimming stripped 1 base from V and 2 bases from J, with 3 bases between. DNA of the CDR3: TGCGCCAGCAGCTTGACAAACTATGGCTACACCTTC. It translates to CASSLTNYGYTF.

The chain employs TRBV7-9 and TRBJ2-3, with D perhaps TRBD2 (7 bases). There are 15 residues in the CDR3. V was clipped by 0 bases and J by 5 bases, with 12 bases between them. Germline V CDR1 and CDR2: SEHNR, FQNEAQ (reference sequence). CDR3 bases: TGTGCCAGCAGCTTAGCGGGGGGGCAGGGAGATACGCAGTATTTT. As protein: CASSLAGGQGDTQYF. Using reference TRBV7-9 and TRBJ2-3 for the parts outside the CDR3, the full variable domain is DTGVSQNPRHKITKRGQNVTFRCDPISEHNRLYWYRQTLGQGPEFLTYFQNEAQLEKSRLLSDRFSAERPKGSFSTLEIQRTEQGDSAMYLCASSLAGGQGDTQYFGPGTRLTVL.

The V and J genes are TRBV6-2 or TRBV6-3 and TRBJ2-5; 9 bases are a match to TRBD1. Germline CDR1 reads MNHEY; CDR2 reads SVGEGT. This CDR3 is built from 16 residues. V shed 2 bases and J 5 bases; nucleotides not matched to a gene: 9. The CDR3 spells CASSYPLRDRVETQYF. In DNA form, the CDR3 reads TGTGCCAGCAGTTACCCTCTCCGGGACAGGGTCGAGACCCAGTACTTC.

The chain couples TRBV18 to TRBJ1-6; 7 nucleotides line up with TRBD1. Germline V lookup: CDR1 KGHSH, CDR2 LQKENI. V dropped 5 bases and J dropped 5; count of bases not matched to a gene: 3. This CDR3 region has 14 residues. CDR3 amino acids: CASSNQGDNSPLHF. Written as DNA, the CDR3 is TGTGCCAGCTCAAACCAGGGGGATAATTCACCCCTCCACTTT. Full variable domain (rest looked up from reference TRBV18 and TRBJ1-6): NAGVMQNPRHLVRRRGQEARLRCSPMKGHSHVYWYRQLPEEGLKFMVYLQKENIIDESGMPKERFSAEFPKEGPSILRIQQVVRGDSAAYFCASSNQGDNSPLHFGNGTRLTVT.

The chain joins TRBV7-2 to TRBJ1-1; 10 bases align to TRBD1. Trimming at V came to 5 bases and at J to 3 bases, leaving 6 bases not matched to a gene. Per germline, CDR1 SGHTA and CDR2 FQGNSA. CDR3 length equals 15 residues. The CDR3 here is CASSVTGTGDTEAFF. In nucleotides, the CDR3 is TGTGCCAGCAGCGTAACCGGGACAGGGGACACTGAAGCTTTCTTT.

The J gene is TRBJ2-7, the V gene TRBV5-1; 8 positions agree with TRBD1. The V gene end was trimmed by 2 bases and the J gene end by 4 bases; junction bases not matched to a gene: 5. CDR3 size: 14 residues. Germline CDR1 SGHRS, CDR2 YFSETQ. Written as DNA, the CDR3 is TGCGCCAGCAGCTTACGACAGGGGAAGTACGAGCAGTACTTC. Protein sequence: CASSLRQGKYEQYF. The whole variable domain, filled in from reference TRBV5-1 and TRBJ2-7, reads KAGVTQTPRYLIKTRGQQVTLSCSPISGHRSVSWYQQTPGQGLQFLFEYFSETQRNKGNFPGRFSGRQFSNSRSEMNVSTLELGDSALYLCASSLRQGKYEQYFGPGTRLTVT.

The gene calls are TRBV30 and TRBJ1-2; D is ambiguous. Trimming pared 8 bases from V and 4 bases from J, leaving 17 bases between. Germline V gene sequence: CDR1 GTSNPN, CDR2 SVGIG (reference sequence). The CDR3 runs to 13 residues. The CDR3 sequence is CAVAGSVGYGYTF. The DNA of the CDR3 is TGTGCCGTGGCCGGGTCGGTGGGCTATGGCTACACCTTC. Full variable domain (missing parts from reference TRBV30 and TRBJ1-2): SQTIHQWPATLVQPVGSPLSLECTVEGTSNPNLYWYRQAAGRGLQLLFYSVGIGQISSEVPQNLSASRPQDRQFILSSKKLLLSDSGFYLCAVAGSVGYGYTFGSGTRLTVV.

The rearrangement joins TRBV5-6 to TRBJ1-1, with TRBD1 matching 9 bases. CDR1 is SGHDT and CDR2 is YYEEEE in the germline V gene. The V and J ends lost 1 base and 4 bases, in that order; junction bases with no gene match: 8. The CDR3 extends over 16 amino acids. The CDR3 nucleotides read TGTGCCAGCAGCTTGTGGAACAGGGGGCCGGGCACTGAAGCTTTCTTT. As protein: CASSLWNRGPGTEAFF.

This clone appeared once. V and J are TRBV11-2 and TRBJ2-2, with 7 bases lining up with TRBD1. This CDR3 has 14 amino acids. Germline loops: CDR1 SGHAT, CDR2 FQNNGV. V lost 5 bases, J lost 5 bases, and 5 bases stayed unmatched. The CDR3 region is CASSNRGGTGELFF. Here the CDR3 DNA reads TGTGCCAGCAGCAACAGGGGTGGTACCGGGGAGCTGTTTTTT.

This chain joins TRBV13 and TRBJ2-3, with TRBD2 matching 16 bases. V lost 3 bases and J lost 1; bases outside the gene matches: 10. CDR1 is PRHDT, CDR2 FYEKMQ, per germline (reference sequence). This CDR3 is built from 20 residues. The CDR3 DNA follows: TGTGCCAGCAGCTTTATGGGACTAGCGGGGGGGCGGATGGGCACAGATACGCAGTATTTT. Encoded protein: CASSFMGLAGGRMGTDTQYF.

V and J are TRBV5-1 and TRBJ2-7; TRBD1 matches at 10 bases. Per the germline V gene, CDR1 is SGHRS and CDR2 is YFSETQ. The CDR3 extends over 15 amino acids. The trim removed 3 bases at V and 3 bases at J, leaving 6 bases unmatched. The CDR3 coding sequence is TGCGCCAGCAGCTCGGGACAGGGGACTAACTACGAGCAGTACTTC. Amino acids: CASSSGQGTNYEQYF.

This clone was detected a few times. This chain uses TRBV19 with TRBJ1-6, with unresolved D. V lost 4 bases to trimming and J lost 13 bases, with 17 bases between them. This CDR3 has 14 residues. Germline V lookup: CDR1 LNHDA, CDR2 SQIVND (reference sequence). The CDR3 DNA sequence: TGTGCCAGTAGTACCGTCGGACTTGAATCCCCCCTCCACTTT. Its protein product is CASSTVGLESPLHF.

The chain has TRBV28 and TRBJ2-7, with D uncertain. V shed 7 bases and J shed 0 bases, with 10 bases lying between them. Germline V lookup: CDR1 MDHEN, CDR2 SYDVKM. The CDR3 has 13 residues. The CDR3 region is CASKSLYSYEQYF. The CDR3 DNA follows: TGTGCCAGCAAATCCTTGTACTCCTACGAGCAGTACTTC.

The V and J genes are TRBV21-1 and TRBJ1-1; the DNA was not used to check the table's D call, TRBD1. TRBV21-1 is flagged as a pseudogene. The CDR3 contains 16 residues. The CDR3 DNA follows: TGTGCCAACCCATTAAGACAGGGGCGCCCAAACACTGAAGCTTTCTTT. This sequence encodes CANPLRQGRPNTEAFF.

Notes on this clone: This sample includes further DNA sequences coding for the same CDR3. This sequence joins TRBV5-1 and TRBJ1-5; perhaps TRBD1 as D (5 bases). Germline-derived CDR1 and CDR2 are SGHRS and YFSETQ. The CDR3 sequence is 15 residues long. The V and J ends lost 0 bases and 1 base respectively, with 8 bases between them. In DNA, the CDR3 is TGCGCCAGCAGCTTGGAAGGGGTCAGCAATCAGCCCCAGCATTTT. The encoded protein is CASSLEGVSNQPQHF.

The chain's CDR3 is CASSPGYEQYF. DNA for the CDR3: TGTGCCAGCAGCCCAGGTTACGAGCAGTACTTC. The chain combines TRBV9 with TRBJ2-7, with no clear D. Looked up from germline, CDR1 is SGDLS and CDR2 is YYNGEE. This CDR3 comprises 11 residues. V was clipped by 4 bases and J by 4 bases, with 6 bases between them.

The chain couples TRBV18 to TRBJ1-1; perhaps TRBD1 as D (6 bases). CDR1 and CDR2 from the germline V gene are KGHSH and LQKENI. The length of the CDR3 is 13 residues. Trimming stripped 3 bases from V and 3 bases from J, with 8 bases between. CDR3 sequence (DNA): TGTGCCAGCTCACCGGACAGTCACACTGAAGCTTTCTTT. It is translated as CASSPDSHTEAFF.

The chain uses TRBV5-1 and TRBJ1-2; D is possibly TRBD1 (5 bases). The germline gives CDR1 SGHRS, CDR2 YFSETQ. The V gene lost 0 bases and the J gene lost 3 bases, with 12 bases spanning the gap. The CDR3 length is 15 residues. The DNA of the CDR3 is TGCGCCAGCAGCTTGGAGGCAGGGCCCTACTATGGCTACACCTTC. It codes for CASSLEAGPYYGYTF.

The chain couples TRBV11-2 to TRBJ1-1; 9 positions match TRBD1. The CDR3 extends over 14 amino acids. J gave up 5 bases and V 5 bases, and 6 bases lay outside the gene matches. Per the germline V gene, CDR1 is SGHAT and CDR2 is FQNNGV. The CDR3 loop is CASSPDRGGTEAFF. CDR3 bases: TGTGCCAGCAGCCCCGACAGGGGGGGAACTGAAGCTTTCTTT.